This T cell receptor (beta chain) was profiled in a study of T-cell reconstitution after alpha-beta-depleted transplantation in children. Researchers prepared the TCRbeta library using unique molecular identifiers, the study reports. MiXCR was run by TCRdb on the PCR reads, yielding one entry per CDR3 protein. Of about 610,000 distinct CDR3 sequences in the sample, about 11% are singletons; the top ten hold about 4%. This clonotype occurred a few times. Looked up from germline, CDR1 is SQVTM and CDR2 is ANQGSEA. The germline V and J ends were trimmed by 7 bases and 5 bases, with 18 bases remaining between them. There are 14 residues in the CDR3.

Sequencing used PBMCs from the stem cell graft donor, obtained from the stem cell graft. This chain joins TRBV29-1 and TRBJ2-1, with D perhaps TRBD1 (6 bases). The TCR was taken from a human donor who donated a stem cell graft to a child with acute myeloid leukemia. The CDR3 DNA follows: TGCAGCGCCCCTTCGGGACAAGGAAACAATGAGCAGTTCTTC. This codes for CSAPSGQGNNEQFF.